This is a list of T cell receptor beta chains from one sample in a study of blood T cell repertoires in COVID-19. Measured with immunoSEQ multiplex PCR; TCRdb has only the in-frame clones, and not every one. The sample includes around 23,000 clones, around 86% seen only once; the top ten take approximately 8%. Sequencing was carried out using peripheral blood. Receptors originate from a man over 45 with active COVID-19. Each CDR3 is given with its conserved first and last residue. A D gene is named only where the DNA matches it firmly.

D	V	J	CDR3	DNA
TRBD1	TRBV14	TRBJ2-3	CASSQVPPDRLLMDTQYF	TGTGCCAGCAGCCAAGTCCCCCCGGACAGGCTGTTAATGGATACGCAGTATTTT
NA	TRBV6-1	TRBJ1-4	CASSETGGDEKLFF	TGTGCCAGCAGTGAAACCGGCGGTGATGAAAAACTGTTTTTT
NA	TRBV7-9	TRBJ1-5	CASSLQGFNQPQHF	TGTGCCAGCAGCCTACAGGGATTCAATCAGCCCCAGCATTTT
TRBD1	TRBV4-1	TRBJ1-5	CASSQEAPQGAFRQPQHF	TGCGCCAGCAGCCAAGAGGCCCCACAGGGGGCGTTCAGGCAGCCCCAGCATTTT
TRBD1	TRBV29-1	TRBJ1-1	CSVAGGGGTEAFF	TGCAGCGTTGCAGGGGGCGGTGGAACTGAAGCTTTCTTT
NA	TRBV7-9	TRBJ2-5	CASSLVAGTQETQYF	TGTGCCAGCAGCTTAGTGGCGGGGACTCAAGAGACCCAGTACTTC
TRBD1	TRBV6-5	TRBJ2-5	CASSYGTGGAGETQYF	TGTGCCAGCAGTTACGGCACAGGGGGCGCCGGGGAGACCCAGTACTTC
TRBD1	TRBV7-6	TRBJ2-7	CASIPGQGASYEQYF	TGTGCCAGCATCCCGGGACAGGGGGCCTCCTACGAGCAGTACTTC
NA	TRBV29-1	TRBJ2-3	CSVEDWAKATDTQYF	TGCAGCGTTGAAGACTGGGCTAAGGCTACAGATACGCAGTATTTT
NA	TRBV5-1	TRBJ2-7	CASSFDSYEQYF	TGCGCCAGCAGCTTTGACTCATACGAGCAGTACTTC
NA	TRBV7-2	TRBJ1-1	CASSLGGLEAFF	TGTGCCAGCAGCTTAGGGGGACTAGAAGCTTTCTTT
NA	TRBV28	TRBJ1-6	CASFDAGTPLGSPLHF	TGTGCCAGTTTCGACGCAGGGACACCTCTAGGCTCACCCCTCCACTTT
NA	TRBV7-9	TRBJ2-1	CASSYKDSFYNEQFF	TGTGCCAGCAGCTACAAAGACTCCTTCTACAATGAGCAGTTCTTC
TRBD2	TRBV7-3	TRBJ2-3	CASSLVMAGGTDTQYF	TGTGCCAGCAGCTTAGTCATGGCGGGGGGGACAGATACGCAGTATTTT